In this sample, the clone carrying this T cell receptor (beta chain) turned up a few times. The target antigen is unknown. These data are taken from a study of response to subunit inactivated influenza vaccine. Study findings and constraints: The authors offered the suggestion that each seasonal influenza vaccination recruits few new T cells.

TCRdb called the RT-PCR reads again in MiXCR, with one record for every CDR3 protein. The table has about 530,000 distinct CDR3 sequences, 10% to 15% seen once. The CDR3 contains 14 residues. CDR1 and CDR2 (germline): DFQATT, SNEGSKA (reference sequence). Trimming shortened V by 6 bases and J by 0 bases, and 13 bases separated the two germline ends. The specimen was PBMCs from blood, collected 40 to 50 days after vaccination. This TCR derives from a man aged 45-65 years who received an inactivated influenza vaccine. The chain has TRBV20-1 and TRBJ2-3; possible D gene TRBD1, 5 bases. CDR3 bases: TGCAGTGCCGCAGGGTTCCCTAGCACAGATACGCAGTATTTT. Translation: CSAAGFPSTDTQYF.